This T cell receptor (beta chain) was captured in a study of beta chain features in type 1 diabetes (dated 2018 in TCRdb). Context from the whole study: Mean age, gender distribution, total cell number and subset yield did not differ between patients and healthy donors. A total of under 120,000,000 sorted cells were examined across all samples, and RNA yield correlated strongly with the number of cells per subset. The study compared TCRB repertoires of sorted circulating CD4+ T cell subsets between recently diagnosed type 1 diabetes patients and matched healthy donors. Regulatory and stem cell-like memory subsets were obtained from only 8 patients and roughly eight healthy donors, while naive and central memory subsets were obtained from all 30 or so donors. The paper's findings and limits, for the study overall: Sequencing cDNA rather than genomic DNA could over-represent highly expressing activated cells, although activation and CD3 levels did not differ between groups. At VDJ recombination sites, type 1 diabetes patients had fewer insertions and more deleted nucleotides, which implies abnormalities in thymic rearrangement. Naive, central memory and regulatory TCRB repertoires appeared to be more similar among patients than among healthy donors. A moderate but significant shortening of TCRB CDR3 length was observed in type 1 diabetes patients in all four CD4+ subsets. Because the HLA sub-analyses included only small numbers of individuals, any influence of HLA type on TCRB rearrangement was left unresolved. Shorter templates might have been favored by PCR, but patient and control samples were amplified and corrected together, so both groups would have been affected equally by any skew.

There are 14 amino acids in the CDR3, from cysteine to phenylalanine inclusive. Only the CDR3 portion is preserved as DNA: 42 bases, with reading frame beginning at the first base. From a lookup of the germline V gene (reference sequence), CDR1 and CDR2 are LNHDA and SQIVND. From V the trimming removes 9 bases and from J it removes 4 bases, while the gene matches leave 7 bases of the junction unaccounted for. All of the isolated RNA was reverse transcribed with the High Capacity cDNA Reverse Transcription Kit, so expressed TCRB transcripts were sequenced. Deep immunoSEQ sequencing was applied to naive, central memory and regulatory T cell samples, giving an average of roughly 3.3 million total reads per sample. After sorted cells were lysed in RLT buffer, RNA was extracted with DNase-treated RNeasy Micro or Mini kits, with the choice depending on cell number. To prevent cross-contamination, every cell subset was processed on its own, while patient and healthy donor samples were processed together. Using the immunoSEQ multiplex PCR, TCRB sequences were amplified from cDNA into 87-bp fragments spanning the CDR3 region. The amplicons were sequenced using the Illumina HiSeq platform. The paper's data handling went like this. PCR bias was computationally corrected using synthetic template baselines, reads within Hamming distance 2 were collapsed, and singletons that could not be merged were discarded. By aligning reads against IMGT, V, D and J genes, CDR3 length, and insertions or deletions at six rearrangement sites were assigned. Within each subset, clonotype counts were normalized to sorted cell number, after which true diversity and Gini coefficients were computed with the tcR R package. The overlap coefficient, calculated on TCRB nucleotide sequences, was used to measure repertoire sharing. Out-of-frame TCRB sequences from naive cells were analyzed to stand in for the pre-selection repertoire. This immuneACCESS table, as held by TCRdb, lists in-frame sequences with V and J called but not all clones. Of the missing ones, under half trace to an unresolved V gene in checked studies; the others have no known cause. From that table come the V and J calls and clone size; the DNA was used to work out D and trimming. The sample records some 350,000 clones, approximately 12% of which are singletons. About 0.016% of the sample belongs to the ten largest clones.

A single peripheral blood draw of 90 to 150 mL on average was collected from each donor into heparinised tubes. Using a panel that included CD45RO, CCR7, CD25, CD127, CD95 and CD27, naive, central memory, regulatory and stem cell-like memory CD4+ T cells were sorted on a BD FACSAria II. All sorted populations exceeded 95% purity. PBMCs were isolated right away by Lymphoprep density gradient centrifugation and were stained directly, without culture. So that batch effects would be minimized, each experiment stained and sorted samples in pairs, pairing one healthy donor with one patient. This clone has just a few counts. This receptor's antigen is unknown. No base-level quality is on record; no much larger clone is a single base apart.

The rearranged segments are TRBV19 and TRBJ2-3; TRBD1 aligns with 10 central bases. This clonotype was obtained from a woman between 18 and 29 years old with type 1 diabetes. Source material: naive CD4+ T cells from blood. What the cell subset or site label conveys for this sample: true naive CD4+ T cells. The nucleotides are TGTGCCAGCCTGCCGGGACAGGGGCCAGATACGCAGTATTTT. The resulting protein is CASLPGQGPDTQYF.